This TCR beta chain was found in a study of blood T cell repertoires in COVID-19. For the study at large: Sites in the United States, Italy and Spain provided acute and convalescent COVID-19 samples. T cells, B-cell-depleted T cells, or PBMCs supplied cDNA or gDNA.

Authors' data handling: Estimation of nucleated cell counts was performed using reference gene primer amplification. Sequencing was performed with immunoSEQ multiplex PCR; in TCRdb, only in-frame clones are kept and a portion is missing. That table is the source of V, J and clone size, and D and trimming were worked out from the DNA. Here the sample spans approximately 110,000 clones, over 70% being singletons. With 2 bases clipped from V and 0 bases from J, the junction kept 10 bases outside the gene matches. The CDR3 is 18 amino acids. Germline-derived CDR1 and CDR2 are SGHTA and FQGNSA. The chain uses TRBV7-2 and TRBJ2-5, with 9 bases matching TRBD2. The clonotype was recovered from a man aged 50-60 years with acute or convalescent COVID-19. Sequencing was done on a sample of peripheral blood. The CDR3 nucleotides are TGTGCCAGCAGCTTATCCCTAGCGGGGTTGCTGTACCAAGAGACCCAGTACTTC. Its translation is CASSLSLAGLLYQETQYF. The complete variable domain, with remaining parts taken from reference TRBV7-2 and TRBJ2-5, reads GAGVSQSPSNKVTEKGKDVELRCDPISGHTALYWYRQSLGQGLEFLIYFQGNSAPDKSGLPSDRFSAERTGGSVSTLTIQRTQQEDSAVYLCASSLSLAGLLYQETQYFGPGTRLLVL.